One sample yielded the 17 T cell receptor beta chains listed below, sequenced in a study of blood T cell repertoires in COVID-19. Repertoires were generated with immunoSEQ multiplex PCR, while TCRdb's copy carries only in-frame clones and drops some. This sample has 300,000 to 350,000 clones; roughly 87% occur once, and the top ten carry approximately 9%. Specimen: PBMCs or T cells enriched from blood (not recorded which). These receptors all stem from a woman under 30 who had recovered from COVID-19.

The chain joins TRBV4-1 to TRBJ1-5; D not certain. Trimming took 0 bases from V and 4 from J, leaving 10 bases between them. There are 15 residues in the CDR3. Per the germline V gene, CDR1 is MGHRA and CDR2 is YSYEKL. Here the CDR3 DNA reads TGCGCCAGCAGCCAAGATTACGCACAGAATCAGCCCCAGCATTTT. Translating gives CASSQDYAQNQPQHF.

This sequence joins TRBV7-6 and TRBJ2-7; D is possibly TRBD2 (7 bases). This CDR3 contains 18 residues. Deletions cut 6 bases from V and 1 base from J, with 25 bases between. Germline V gives CDR1 SGHVS, CDR2 FNYEAQ. CDR3 region: CASSRLDRGGDLSYEQYF. For the CDR3, the DNA is TGTGCCAGCAGTCGATTGGACCGAGGGGGGGATCTTTCCTACGAGCAGTACTTC.

The chain combines TRBV9 with TRBJ2-3; a weak D match, TRBD2 (7 bases). Deletions cut 1 base from V and 7 bases from J, with 19 bases between. CDR1 and CDR2 (germline): SGDLS, YYNGEE. This CDR3 comprises 16 residues. CDR3 bases: TGTGCCAGCAGCGTACTCATCGGGGGGCCTACGTATACGCAGTATTTT. Translation gives CASSVLIGGPTYTQYF.

CDR3 nucleotide sequence: TGCGCCAGCAGCTCCCAGGGACAGGGGGCCAGGGAGACCCAGTACTTC. Its translation is CASSSQGQGARETQYF. J is TRBJ2-5 and V is TRBV4-1; TRBD1 matches at 12 bases. From germline, CDR1 is MGHRA and CDR2 YSYEKL. The CDR3 contains 16 residues. With V trimmed by 5 bases and J by 5 bases, 9 bases remained unmatched.

This chain connects TRBV24-1 to TRBJ2-1; 7 positions agree with TRBD1. CDR1 and CDR2 from the germline V gene are KGHDR and SFDVKD. The CDR3 totals 15 residues. J was trimmed by 8 bases and V by 9 bases; bases with no gene match: 15. CDR3 loop: CATQTTRTGGHEQFF. The CDR3 DNA follows: TGTGCCACCCAAACTACCCGGACAGGTGGCCATGAGCAGTTCTTC.

The chain has TRBV28 and TRBJ1-1; no firm D call. The CDR3 runs 11 residues. In germline, CDR1 is MDHEN, CDR2 SYDVKM. Trimming left V 5 bases short and J 6 bases short, with 7 bases between. The CDR3 DNA sequence: TGTGCCAGCAGTCCCGGGGCTGAAGCTTTCTTT. This encodes CASSPGAEAFF. The variable domain in full, completed from reference TRBV28 and TRBJ1-1, reads DVKVTQSSRYLVKRTGEKVFLECVQDMDHENMFWYRQDPGLGLRLIYFSYDVKMKEKGDIPEGYSVSREKKERFSLILESASTNQTSMYLCASSPGAEAFFGQGTRLTVV.

V and J are TRBV6-1 and TRBJ2-7; no definite D call. This CDR3 comprises 12 residues. Looked up from germline, CDR1 is MNHNS and CDR2 is SASEGT. Trimming stripped 2 bases from V and 3 bases from J, with 5 bases between. The CDR3 loop is CASSETSYEQYF. In nucleotides, the CDR3 is TGTGCCAGCAGTGAAACCAGCTACGAGCAGTACTTC.

This chain uses TRBV10-3 with TRBJ1-1; D remains unclear. Germline CDR1 and CDR2: ENHRY and SYGVKD. This CDR3 has 11 residues. For the CDR3, the DNA is TGTGCGACTACCATGAACACTGAAGCTTTCTTT. This encodes CATTMNTEAFF.

The chain couples TRBV29-1 to TRBJ2-7; D perhaps matches TRBD1 (6 bases). CDR1 is SQVTM, CDR2 ANQGSEA, per germline. CDR3 length: 16 residues. V dropped 1 base and J dropped 0 bases, with 16 bases sitting between them. The CDR3 sequence: CSVEGVLTGLSYEQYF. Here the CDR3 DNA reads TGCAGCGTTGAAGGGGTCTTGACAGGACTCTCCTACGAGCAGTACTTC.

The genes are TRBV24-1 and TRBJ2-3; a weak D match, TRBD1 (5 bases). V was trimmed by 4 bases and J by 3 bases, leaving 13 bases between them. CDR1 and CDR2 (germline): KGHDR, SFDVKD. CDR3 length equals 15 residues. CDR3 nucleotides: TGTGCCACCAGTGAGCGGACACTTTTTACAGATACGCAGTATTTT. Protein sequence: CATSERTLFTDTQYF.

This chain's CDR3 is CASSSGQGLTGELFF. The CDR3 DNA sequence: TGTGCCAGCAGCTCCGGACAGGGCCTGACCGGGGAGCTGTTTTTT. V is TRBV7-3 and J is TRBJ2-2, with TRBD1 matching 8 bases. The CDR3 is made up of 15 amino acids. The V gene end was trimmed by 4 bases and the J gene end by 5 bases; junction bases not matched to a gene: 6. CDR1 is SGHTA, CDR2 FQGTGA, per germline. Drawing the rest from reference TRBV7-3 and TRBJ2-2, the complete variable domain is GAGVSQTPSNKVTEKGKYVELRCDPISGHTALYWYRQSLGQGPEFLIYFQGTGAADDSGLPNDRFFAVRPEGSVSTLKIQRTERGDSAVYLCASSSGQGLTGELFFGEGSRLTVL.

The rearrangement links TRBV15 to TRBJ2-7; the match to TRBD2 covers 8 bases. V dropped 9 bases and J dropped 0; count of bases not matched to a gene: 10. This CDR3 is built from 15 residues. Per germline, CDR1 LNHNV and CDR2 YYDKDF (reference sequence). DNA of the CDR3: TGTGCCACTGGGGCACTAGCGGACTCCTCCTACGAGCAGTACTTC. Protein: CATGALADSSYEQYF.

The chain uses TRBV5-8 and TRBJ2-3, with 11 bases that match TRBD2. Germline values: CDR1 SGHTS, CDR2 YDEGEE. J lost 2 bases, V lost 4 bases, and 3 bases had no gene match. The CDR3 is 15 amino acids. The CDR3 spells CASSQGLAVTDTQYF. The CDR3, as DNA: TGTGCCAGCAGCCAGGGACTAGCGGTCACAGATACGCAGTATTTT. Using reference TRBV5-8 and TRBJ2-3 for the parts outside the CDR3, the full variable domain is EAGVTQSPTHLIKTRGQQATLRCSPISGHTSVYWYQQALGLGLQFLLWYDEGEERNRGNFPPRFSGRQFPNYSSELNVNALELEDSALYLCASSQGLAVTDTQYFGPGTRLTVL.

This rearrangement joins TRBV20-1 to TRBJ1-1; the D gene is possibly TRBD1 (5 bases). The CDR3 runs 14 residues. Trimming left V 3 bases short and J 1 base short, with 12 bases between. CDR1 is DFQATT and CDR2 is SNEGSKA in the germline V gene (reference sequence). CDR3 coding DNA: TGCAGTGCTAGTCGACCTGGACAGAACACTGAAGCTTTCTTT. Residues: CSASRPGQNTEAFF.

The chain is built from TRBV29-1 and TRBJ2-7; D is uncertain. From germline, CDR1 is SQVTM and CDR2 ANQGSEA. The CDR3 consists of 12 residues. With 8 bases removed from V and 5 bases from J, the gap between germline ends came to 16 bases. The CDR3 region is CSFSNESDEQYF. For the CDR3, the DNA is TGCAGCTTCTCGAACGAGAGTGACGAGCAGTACTTC.

CDR3 nucleotides: TGTGCCAGCAGCCAAGGTACAGCAACTAATGAAAAACTGTTTTTT. Its protein product is CASSQGTATNEKLFF. V is TRBV4-2 and J is TRBJ1-4, with no clear D. The CDR3 is made up of 15 amino acids. CDR1 LGHNA and CDR2 YNFKEQ come from the germline V gene. V lost 1 base, J lost 0 bases, and 6 bases lay in between.

The chain employs TRBV2 and TRBJ1-2; 9 nucleotides line up with TRBD1. The V gene end was trimmed by 7 bases and the J gene end by 6 bases; junction bases not matched to a gene: 12. This CDR3 spans 15 amino acids. Germline loops: CDR1 SNHLY, CDR2 FYNNEI. For the CDR3, the DNA is TGTGCCAGCATTCCGACGGGACAGGGAATGAATGGCTACACCTTC. Its protein is CASIPTGQGMNGYTF. Based on the CDR3 plus reference TRBV2 and TRBJ1-2, the full variable domain is EPEVTQTPSHQVTQMGQEVILRCVPISNHLYFYWYRQILGQKVEFLVSFYNNEISEKSEIFDDQFSVERPDGSNFTLKIRSTKLEDSAMYFCASIPTGQGMNGYTFGSGTRLTVV.